These 18 T cell receptor beta chains were sequenced from one sample in a study of blood T cell repertoires in COVID-19. TCRdb's copy holds only in-frame clones and misses some; the assay was immunoSEQ multiplex PCR. The data show roughly 360,000 clones, roughly four fifths seen once. The material sequenced was PBMCs or T cells enriched from blood (not recorded which). The receptors here all came from a woman aged 45-60 years who had recovered from COVID-19.

This rearrangement joins TRBV3-1 (or the pseudogene TRBV3-2) to TRBJ1-3; weak D call: TRBD1 (6 bases). Germline CDR1 and CDR2: LGHDT and YNNKEL (reference sequence). The CDR3 spans 13 residues. V lost 6 bases, J lost 0 bases, and 6 bases lay in between. This CDR3 is CASRQGSGNTIYF. The CDR3 bases are TGTGCCAGCAGACAGGGCTCTGGAAACACCATATATTTT.

CDR3 bases: TGTGCCAGCGGGCGTCACAATGAAAAACTGTTTTTT. This gives the protein CASGRHNEKLFF. The V gene is TRBV7-9, the J gene TRBJ1-4; D not resolved. The CDR3 sequence is 12 residues long. V dropped 8 bases and J dropped 5 bases, with 9 bases sitting between them. Germline CDR1 SEHNR, CDR2 FQNEAQ (reference sequence).

The chain uses TRBV7-9 and TRBJ1-5, with no clear D. V was clipped by 1 base and J by 2 bases, with 9 bases between them. The CDR3 consists of 15 residues. The germline gives CDR1 SEHNR, CDR2 FQNEAQ (reference sequence). The CDR3 region has the DNA TGTGCCAGCAGCTTAGGGCCGGGAGGCAATCAGCCCCAGCATTTT. This sequence encodes CASSLGPGGNQPQHF.

The chain joins TRBV19 to TRBJ1-2; the D gene is possibly TRBD1 (6 bases). CDR1 is LNHDA and CDR2 is SQIVND in the germline V gene (reference sequence). This CDR3 region has 14 residues. Between the trimmed V and J ends, which lost 5 bases and 5 bases, there was a span of 15 bases. CDR3 loop: CASSLAGVRYGYTF. As DNA, the CDR3 is TGTGCCAGTAGTTTGGCAGGGGTTCGGTATGGCTACACCTTC.

In regard to this clone: The identical CDR3 is also encoded by other nucleotide sequences in the sample. This chain connects TRBV19 to TRBJ1-1, with unresolved D. V was cut by 6 bases and J by 1 base, with 9 bases left in between. The CDR3 sequence is 13 residues long. Germline CDR1 is LNHDA and CDR2 is SQIVND (reference sequence). CDR3 in DNA: TGTGCCAGTAGCCGAACTGGGAACACTGAAGCTTTCTTT. Protein product: CASSRTGNTEAFF.

This clone occurred a few times. This chain connects TRBV7-9 to TRBJ2-5; 7 bases fit TRBD2. Trimming at V came to 2 bases and at J to 3 bases, leaving 3 bases not matched to a gene. The CDR3 runs 14 residues. Germline V gives CDR1 SEHNR, CDR2 FQNEAQ (reference sequence). DNA for the CDR3: TGTGCCAGCAGCTTATGGGAGGGTGAAGAGACCCAGTACTTC. This gives the protein CASSLWEGEETQYF.

The rearrangement uses TRBV10-3 and TRBJ2-1; D possibly corresponds to TRBD2 (6 bases). The germline gives CDR1 ENHRY, CDR2 SYGVKD. Between the trimmed V and J ends, which lost 3 bases and 0 bases, there was a span of 15 bases. CDR3 length: 17 amino acids. CDR3 region: CAISDPLAGSSYNEQFF. CDR3 coding DNA: TGTGCCATCAGTGATCCCCTGGCGGGAAGCTCCTACAATGAGCAGTTCTTC.

The chain uses TRBV27 and TRBJ1-4; perhaps TRBD1 as D (6 bases). CDR1 MNHEY and CDR2 SMNVEV come from the germline V gene (reference sequence). The V end was cut by 6 bases, the J end by 7 bases, with 18 bases between. The length of the CDR3 is 15 residues. CDR3 in amino acids: CASRFGQKRGEKLFF. CDR3 DNA: TGTGCCAGCAGGTTCGGACAGAAAAGAGGTGAAAAACTGTTTTTT. Full variable domain (missing parts from reference TRBV27 and TRBJ1-4): EAQVTQNPRYLITVTGKKLTVTCSQNMNHEYMSWYRQDPGLGLRQIYYSMNVEVTDKGDVPEGYKVSRKEKRNFPLILESPSPNQTSLYFCASRFGQKRGEKLFFGSGTQLSVL.

The chain is built from TRBV9 and TRBJ1-1; 12 bases fit TRBD1. Trimming took 0 bases from V and 0 from J; bases not matched to a gene: 3. CDR1 and CDR2 (germline): SGDLS, YYNGEE. The CDR3 has 17 residues. The DNA for the CDR3 is TGTGCCAGCAGCGTAGGAGGGACAGGGGGCATGAACACTGAAGCTTTCTTT. Translation gives CASSVGGTGGMNTEAFF.

This sequence joins TRBV30 and TRBJ1-2; possibly TRBD1 for D (6 bases). Per germline, CDR1 GTSNPN and CDR2 SVGIG (reference sequence). The V end was cut by 4 bases, the J end by 7 bases, with 16 bases between. This CDR3 comprises 13 residues. The CDR3 spells CAWTSGAMSGYTF. The DNA of the CDR3 is TGTGCCTGGACCTCAGGGGCAATGAGTGGCTACACCTTC.

The chain joins TRBV4-3 to TRBJ1-4; tentative D call: TRBD1 (5 bases). The length of the CDR3 is 17 residues. From germline, CDR1 is LGHNA and CDR2 YSLEER. V was trimmed by 1 base and J by 6 bases, leaving 18 bases between them. In DNA form, the CDR3 reads TGCGCCAGCAGCCAAGGCCTAAATCTGGGGGGGGATGAAAAACTGTTTTTT. Protein sequence: CASSQGLNLGGDEKLFF.

This clone was seen only a few times. This chain links TRBV7-9 with TRBJ1-1; D might be TRBD1 (6 bases). Germline V gene lookup returns CDR1 SEHNR and CDR2 FQNEAQ (reference sequence). The CDR3 has 14 residues. Between the trimmed V and J ends, which lost 5 bases and 3 bases, there was a span of 13 bases. The CDR3 nucleotides read TGTGCCAGCAGCCACCACGCAGGGGACACTGAAGCTTTCTTT. This gives the protein CASSHHAGDTEAFF.

This clone was detected only a few times. This chain links TRBV5-5 with TRBJ1-2, with a tentative D call TRBD1 (6 bases). This CDR3 comprises 12 residues. Per the germline V gene, CDR1 is SGHKS and CDR2 is YYEKEE (reference sequence). Trimming took off 0 bases at V and 6 bases at J, with 6 bases between the two ends. DNA of the CDR3: TGTGCCAGCAGCTTGGACAGGGATGGCTACACCTTC. Translated: CASSLDRDGYTF.

The CDR3 DNA reads as TGTGCCAGCTCACCATTAGGACAGGATCAGCCCCAGCATTTT. Residues: CASSPLGQDQPQHF. The chain employs TRBV18 and TRBJ1-5; 7 nucleotides line up with TRBD1. The V and J ends lost 2 bases and 5 bases, in that order; junction bases with no gene match: 3. CDR3 length equals 14 residues. The germline V gene encodes CDR1 KGHSH and CDR2 LQKENI.

J is TRBJ2-7 and V is TRBV14, with 8 bases aligning to TRBD2. J was trimmed by 4 bases and V by 1 base; bases with no gene match: 6. The CDR3 is 15 amino acids. Per germline, CDR1 SGHDN and CDR2 FVKESK. Here the CDR3 reads CASSQGLAGPYEQYF. CDR3 nucleotides: TGTGCCAGCAGCCAAGGTCTAGCGGGCCCTTACGAGCAGTACTTC. Combining the CDR3 with reference TRBV14 and TRBJ2-7 gives the whole variable domain EAGVTQFPSHSVIEKGQTVTLRCDPISGHDNLYWYRRVMGKEIKFLLHFVKESKQDESGMPNNRFLAERTGGTYSTLKVQPAELEDSGVYFCASSQGLAGPYEQYFGPGTRLTVT.

V and J are TRBV3-1 (or the pseudogene TRBV3-2) and TRBJ2-5, with TRBD2 as a possible D gene (7 bases). CDR3 size: 17 residues. Trimming shortened V by 4 bases and J by 5 bases, and 23 bases separated the two germline ends. Looked up from germline, CDR1 is LGHDT and CDR2 is YNNKEL (reference sequence). In DNA, the CDR3 is TGTGCCAGCAGCCTCCTCAGGTTCGCGGGGAGGGGGGAGACCCAGTACTTC. It codes for CASSLLRFAGRGETQYF.

This chain uses TRBV5-1 with TRBJ2-4; 16 bases align to TRBD2. V was pared by 3 bases and J by 5 bases, with 11 bases of the junction left unmatched. The CDR3 is 19 residues long. Per the germline V gene, CDR1 is SGHRS and CDR2 is YFSETQ. The CDR3 here is CASSSPPGTSGGAQNIQYF. CDR3 in DNA: TGCGCCAGCAGCTCACCCCCGGGGACTAGCGGGGGGGCCCAAAACATTCAGTACTTC.

This clone was counted a few times. This chain joins TRBV3-1 (or the pseudogene TRBV3-2) and TRBJ1-6; maybe TRBD1 (5 bases). There are 12 residues in the CDR3. The V end lost 10 bases, the J end lost 7 bases, and 11 bases lay between the germline ends. From germline, CDR1 is LGHDT and CDR2 YNNKEL (reference sequence). The CDR3 DNA follows: TGTGCCATCTATTGGGGCAATTCACCCCTCCACTTT. Protein product: CAIYWGNSPLHF.